The 16 T cell receptor beta chains below come from one sample, sequenced in a study of regulatory T cells in long-lasting Graves disease. The time point is: newly diagnosed GD, antithyroid drugs for less than 3 months. The authors made the TCR library using RNA they extracted from PBMCs. Arm-PCR of CDR3 regions and iRepertoire HTBI primers were used to build TCR beta libraries. TCRdb redid the calling of the multiplex PCR reads with MiXCR, one entry per CDR3 protein. The sample yields a few hundred thousand distinct CDR3 sequences, 20% to 25% seen once. Here the sequenced sample was peripheral blood mononuclear cells (PBMCs), taken at new diagnosis, from a patient treated with antithyroid drugs. The receptors come from a female donor with Graves disease.

In its sample, this clonotype was seen many times. For the CDR3, the DNA is TGTGCCAGCAGTAGCGGCCCCCGCTCCTACGAGCAGTACTTC. Its translation is CASSSGPRSYEQYF. The J gene is TRBJ2-7, the V gene TRBV6-1, with D tentatively TRBD2 (5 bases). Germline V lookup: CDR1 MNHNS, CDR2 SASEGT. V was cut by 5 bases and J by 0 bases, with 11 bases left in between. The CDR3 has 14 residues.

This clonotype was seen many times. The J gene is TRBJ2-5, the V gene TRBV18, with D uncertain. Looked up from germline, CDR1 is KGHSH and CDR2 is LQKENI. Trimming cost V 2 bases and J 2 bases, with 6 bases left between them. This CDR3 has 13 amino acids. The CDR3 nucleotides read TGTGCCAGCTCACCAGAACAACAAGAGACCCAGTACTTC. Its translation: CASSPEQQETQYF.

This clonotype came up once. The chain employs TRBV2 and TRBJ2-1; 8 nucleotides match TRBD1. The length of the CDR3 is 15 residues. V lost 6 bases, J lost 2 bases, and 6 bases stayed unmatched. Germline assignment: CDR1 SNHLY and CDR2 FYNNEI. This chain's CDR3 is CASSHGQGTYNEQFF. The CDR3 region has the DNA TGTGCCAGCAGCCACGGACAGGGAACCTACAATGAGCAGTTCTTC.

This clonotype was detected many times. This chain links TRBV3-1 with TRBJ2-3; TRBD1 agrees at 11 bases. Germline V CDR1 and CDR2: LGHDT, YNNKEL (reference sequence). This CDR3 is 17 amino acids long. V was clipped by 3 bases and J by 4 bases; unmatched bases: 9. The CDR3 coding sequence is TGTGCCAGCAGCCACCAGCCCGGGACAGGGGGGGCAGATACGCAGTATTTT. It specifies CASSHQPGTGGADTQYF.

This clonotype was observed at least ten times. The CDR3 DNA follows: TGCAGTGCTTGGACTAGCGAAGGCACAGATACGCAGTATTTT. The encoded protein is CSAWTSEGTDTQYF. This sequence joins TRBV20-1 and TRBJ2-3; 9 nucleotides line up with TRBD2. The CDR3 totals 14 residues. Trimming cost V 5 bases and J 1 base; bases outside gene matches: 4. Per germline, CDR1 DFQATT and CDR2 SNEGSKA (reference sequence).

This clonotype was seen many times. The junction differs from germline at one of its ends, possibly a read error. The V call is TRBV10-3, the J call TRBJ1-5, with D hard to call. This CDR3 is built from 13 residues. Germline CDR1 ENHRY, CDR2 SYGVKD. The CDR3 DNA sequence: TGTGCCAGCAGTGAAACGCCCAATCAGCCCCAGCATTTT. Amino acid sequence: CASSETPNQPQHF.

The genes are TRBV7-2 and TRBJ2-3; a weak D match, TRBD2 (5 bases). The germline V and J ends were trimmed by 3 bases and 1 base, with 14 bases remaining between them. CDR1 is SGHTA and CDR2 is FQGNSA in the germline V gene. This CDR3 region has 16 residues. In DNA form, the CDR3 reads TGTGCCAGCAGCTTCATTCGGTATAGCGGCACAGATACGCAGTATTTT. Its protein is CASSFIRYSGTDTQYF. Drawing the rest from reference TRBV7-2 and TRBJ2-3, the complete variable domain is GAGVSQSPSNKVTEKGKDVELRCDPISGHTALYWYRQSLGQGLEFLIYFQGNSAPDKSGLPSDRFSAERTGGSVSTLTIQRTQQEDSAVYLCASSFIRYSGTDTQYFGPGTRLTVL.

J is TRBJ1-1 and V is TRBV12-3 or TRBV12-4, with D possibly TRBD1 on 5 matching bases. The CDR3 has 16 amino acids. Trimming shortened V by 5 bases and J by 4 bases, and 20 bases separated the two germline ends. The CDR3 DNA sequence: TGTGCCAGCAGTGCAGGTGGGGCCCGGGGAAGCACTGAAGCTTTCTTT. This gives the protein CASSAGGARGSTEAFF.

This clonotype was picked up a small number of times. The chain joins TRBV19 to TRBJ2-3; possibly TRBD1 for D (6 bases). The germline CDR1 and CDR2 sequences are LNHDA and SQIVND (reference sequence). The length of the CDR3 is 14 residues. V lost 4 bases to trimming and J lost 1 base, with 9 bases between them. In DNA form, the CDR3 reads TGTGCCAGTAGTAGACAGGTACGCACAGATACGCAGTATTTT. This codes for CASSRQVRTDTQYF.

The rearrangement uses TRBV7-2 and TRBJ2-7; 10 positions match TRBD1. Germline V gene data show CDR1 as SGHTA and CDR2 as FQGNSA. The V segment lost 0 bases and the J segment 2 bases; nucleotides outside the gene matches: 1. The CDR3 has 15 amino acids. CDR3 amino acids: CASSLAGTGAYEQYF. The CDR3 nucleotides are TGTGCCAGCAGCTTAGCGGGGACAGGGGCCTACGAGCAGTACTTC.

The gene calls are TRBV6-1 and TRBJ2-5; the match to TRBD2 covers 14 bases. CDR1 and CDR2 (germline): MNHNS, SASEGT. Germline trimming cut 4 bases from V and 5 bases from J; bases unmatched to any gene: 9. The CDR3 has 17 residues. The CDR3 region is CASSVTSGGAGRETQYF. For the CDR3, the DNA is TGTGCCAGCAGTGTGACTAGCGGGGGGGCCGGCCGGGAGACCCAGTACTTC.

This clonotype has ten or more counts. The gene calls are TRBV5-1 and TRBJ1-1; TRBD1 is a possible D gene (5 bases). Germline CDR1 and CDR2: SGHRS and YFSETQ. The CDR3 has 15 amino acids. With 2 bases removed from V and 4 bases from J, the gap between germline ends came to 15 bases. The CDR3 sequence: CASSLEGTPGTEAFF. CDR3 nucleotides: TGCGCCAGCAGCTTAGAGGGGACGCCGGGCACTGAAGCTTTCTTT.

This clonotype was recorded at least ten times. The V and J genes are TRBV19 and TRBJ1-1; perhaps TRBD1 as D (5 bases). Germline values: CDR1 LNHDA, CDR2 SQIVND (reference sequence). This CDR3 region has 15 residues. V was pared by 4 bases and J by 1 base, with 13 bases between. The CDR3 DNA sequence: TGTGCCAGTAGTAGGCCGGGACGGGAGAACACTGAAGCTTTCTTT. Translation gives CASSRPGRENTEAFF. Full variable domain (remainder filled in from reference TRBV19 and TRBJ1-1): DGGITQSPKYLFRKEGQNVTLSCEQNLNHDAMYWYRQDPGQGLRLIYYSQIVNDFQKGDIAEGYSVSREKKESFPLTVTSAQKNPTAFYLCASSRPGRENTEAFFGQGTRLTVV.

In its sample, this clonotype was seen many times. The chain has TRBV12-3 or TRBV12-4 and TRBJ1-2, with D maybe TRBD1 (6 bases). V lost 3 bases, J lost 4 bases, and 12 bases lay in between. CDR3 length equals 14 residues. Here the CDR3 DNA reads TGTGCCAGCAGTTTGGGGGCCCCTGGCTATGGCTACACCTTC. As protein: CASSLGAPGYGYTF.

This clonotype was seen ten or more times. The genes are TRBV12-3 or TRBV12-4 and TRBJ2-3; either TRBD1 or TRBD2 may supply D (5 bases each). The CDR3 is 14 residues long. Trimming took 5 bases from V and 6 from J, leaving 15 bases between them. Here the CDR3 DNA reads TGTGCCAGCAGTACCGGGGCCTTTATGGATACGCAGTATTTT. Amino acids: CASSTGAFMDTQYF.

This CDR3 reads CASSYRRPDYNEQFF. For the CDR3, the DNA is TGTGCCAGCAGTTACCGGAGACCGGACTACAATGAGCAGTTCTTC. This chain links TRBV6-5 with TRBJ2-1; D gene ambiguous. Trimming took off 2 bases at V and 3 bases at J, with 11 bases between the two ends. Germline V CDR1 and CDR2: MNHEY, SVGAGI. The CDR3 totals 15 residues.